The 22 T cell receptor beta chains listed next were all sequenced from one sample in a study of T cells in Graves' hyperthyroidism and ophthalmopathy. RNA transcripts gave rise to amplified TCR beta CDR3 regions. The study used the HTBI primer set for a first-round RT-PCR of the TCR CDR3. TCRdb recomputed calls from the multiplex PCR reads with MiXCR, one row per CDR3 protein. The table includes hundreds of thousands of distinct CDR3 sequences, less than 25% detected once. Sequenced material: blood. The source is a young man with Graves' ophthalmopathy.

The J gene is TRBJ1-3, the V gene TRBV6-1; D is uncertain. The germline gives CDR1 MNHNS, CDR2 SASEGT. The CDR3 consists of 14 residues. Trimming cost V 5 bases and J 0 bases, with 8 bases left between them. Here the CDR3 reads CASSIASSGNTIYF. CDR3 DNA: TGTGCCAGCAGTATAGCGTCCTCTGGAAACACCATATATTTT.

The rearrangement uses TRBV2 and TRBJ1-1; D is possibly TRBD1 (5 bases). CDR1 SNHLY and CDR2 FYNNEI come from the germline V gene. CDR3 length: 15 residues. V lost 4 bases to trimming and J lost 0 bases, with 12 bases between them. The CDR3 region is CASSARDGVNTEAFF. In DNA form, the CDR3 reads TGTGCCAGCAGTGCCCGGGACGGCGTGAACACTGAAGCTTTCTTT.

The V call is TRBV6-2 or TRBV6-3, the J call TRBJ2-1; TRBD1 might be the D (7 bases). CDR3 length: 17 amino acids. V lost 0 bases to trimming and J lost 4 bases, with 16 bases between them. From germline, CDR1 is MNHEY and CDR2 SVGEGT. Here the CDR3 reads CASSYSGKQGTYNEQFF. The CDR3 DNA reads TGTGCCAGCAGTTACTCCGGCAAACAGGGGACTTACAATGAGCAGTTCTTC.

The chain couples TRBV28 to TRBJ2-2; TRBD2 matches 12 bases. V gave up 4 bases and J gave up 5 bases; unmatched junction bases: 11. CDR3 length: 18 residues. The germline CDR1 and CDR2 sequences are MDHEN and SYDVKM. CDR3 loop: CASSSLVLTSGSTGELFF. DNA of the CDR3: TGTGCCAGCAGTTCGCTCGTTCTGACTAGCGGGAGTACCGGGGAGCTGTTTTTT.

This clonotype was counted many times. The rearrangement uses TRBV12-3 or TRBV12-4 and TRBJ2-2, with D possibly TRBD1 on 5 matching bases. CDR3 length: 15 amino acids. The V and J ends lost 10 bases and 0 bases respectively, with 15 bases between them. This CDR3 reads CATKGALTNTGELFF. Written as DNA, the CDR3 is TGTGCCACCAAAGGGGCCCTCACGAACACCGGGGAGCTGTTTTTT.

V and J are TRBV5-1 and TRBJ2-7; D possibly uses TRBD1 or TRBD2 (5 bases each). Germline V lookup: CDR1 SGHRS, CDR2 YFSETQ. This CDR3 contains 15 residues. V was shortened by 4 bases and J by 1 base, with 15 bases between the two germline ends. CDR3 DNA: TGCGCCAGCAGCCCAGCCGGGACCCGGTCCTACGAGCAGTACTTC. Translation gives CASSPAGTRSYEQYF.

The table lists this clonotype with a few counts. The genes are TRBV6-2 or TRBV6-3 and TRBJ2-7, with D possibly being TRBD1 (5 bases). V dropped 7 bases and J dropped 1 base, with 17 bases sitting between them. The CDR3 has 15 amino acids. In germline, CDR1 is MNHEY, CDR2 SVGEGT. For the CDR3, the DNA is TGTGCCAGCACTAGTTTGGGGCAGGCTTCCTACGAGCAGTACTTC. It encodes CASTSLGQASYEQYF.

In this sample, this clonotype turned up many times. The chain couples TRBV5-1 to TRBJ2-1, with TRBD2 matching 8 bases. Germline V gene sequence: CDR1 SGHRS, CDR2 YFSETQ. This CDR3 region has 16 residues. J gave up 9 bases and V 0 bases, and 11 bases lay outside the gene matches. CDR3 in amino acids: CASSLAVSGTAGEQFF. CDR3 DNA: TGCGCCAGCAGCTTGGCGGTTAGCGGGACGGCGGGTGAGCAGTTCTTC.

The V gene is TRBV29-1, the J gene TRBJ2-7; possibly TRBD2 for D (6 bases). The ends were cut back, 6 bases at V and 3 bases at J, with 18 bases in the middle. The CDR3 is made up of 14 amino acids. The germline gives CDR1 SQVTM, CDR2 ANQGSEA. CDR3 DNA sequence: TGCAGCGTGGCCGGGACTTCCGACTACTACGAGCAGTACTTC. This gives the protein CSVAGTSDYYEQYF.

V is TRBV5-1 and J is TRBJ2-1; 7 bases map to TRBD2. V gave up 4 bases and J gave up 5 bases; unmatched junction bases: 6. Germline V gene lookup returns CDR1 SGHRS and CDR2 YFSETQ. The CDR3 sequence is 14 residues long. CDR3 loop: CASSPLAAHNEQFF. In DNA, the CDR3 is TGCGCCAGCAGCCCCCTAGCGGCCCACAATGAGCAGTTCTTC.

This clonotype was seen repeatedly, ten times or more. The chain's CDR3 is CSAIRWGSPQETQYF. The CDR3 coding sequence is TGCAGTGCAATCCGATGGGGGAGTCCCCAAGAGACCCAGTACTTC. V usage is TRBV20-1 and J usage is TRBJ2-5; D possibly uses TRBD1 or TRBD2 (5 bases each). Germline CDR1 and CDR2: DFQATT and SNEGSKA (reference sequence). CDR3 length equals 15 residues. The V gene lost 6 bases and the J gene lost 1 base, with 18 bases spanning the gap.

The chain carries TRBV15 and TRBJ1-5; 9 bases are shared with TRBD1. Germline CDR1 is LNHNV and CDR2 is YYDKDF (reference sequence). The CDR3 totals 16 residues. With V trimmed by 0 bases and J by 2 bases, 2 bases remained unmatched. The CDR3 DNA follows: TGTGCCACCAGCAGAGATAGGGACAGGGGCAATCAGCCCCAGCATTTT. It encodes CATSRDRDRGNQPQHF.

In this sample, this clonotype turned up a few times. The rearrangement links TRBV12-3 or TRBV12-4 to TRBJ2-3, with a possible D match to TRBD1 (6 bases). The germline V and J ends were trimmed by 6 bases and 0 bases, with 13 bases remaining between them. The CDR3 is made up of 15 amino acids. The CDR3 nucleotides read TGTGCCAGCAGCCAACAGGGCTCTAGCACAGATACGCAGTATTTT. This gives the protein CASSQQGSSTDTQYF.

This clonotype was picked up a small number of times. The CDR3 coding sequence is TGTGCCAGCAGCTTAGGCTCTAGCGCTACGTCCGTTATAGATACGCAGTATTTT. Translating it yields CASSLGSSATSVIDTQYF. The rearrangement links TRBV7-6 to TRBJ2-3; possibly TRBD2 for D (6 bases). The CDR3 sequence is 18 residues long. The V end lost 1 base, the J end lost 5 bases, and 22 bases lay between the germline ends. Per germline, CDR1 SGHVS and CDR2 FNYEAQ.

The chain couples TRBV7-9 to TRBJ2-1, with TRBD2 matching 7 bases. The germline gives CDR1 SEHNR, CDR2 FQNEAQ (reference sequence). CDR3 length: 15 residues. V lost 5 bases and J lost 4; bases outside the gene matches: 8. This CDR3 reads CASSTEAGVYNEQFF. The CDR3 coding sequence is TGTGCCAGCAGCACGGAGGCGGGGGTATACAATGAGCAGTTCTTC.

J is TRBJ2-1 and V is TRBV4-3; 10 nucleotides align to TRBD2. Germline V lookup: CDR1 LGHNA, CDR2 YSLEER. CDR3 length: 17 residues. The ends lost 0 bases at V and 7 bases at J; junction bases unmatched: 9. DNA of the CDR3: TGCGCCAGCAGCCAAGATATTGGGCTAGCGGGAGTGAATGAGCAGTTCTTC. Translating gives CASSQDIGLAGVNEQFF.

For this clonotype: This may arise from a read error, as a much more abundant clone is one base away. The chain joins TRBV28 to TRBJ2-7; TRBD1 matches 7 bases. The CDR3 loop spans 14 amino acids. CDR1 is MDHEN and CDR2 is SYDVKM in the germline V gene. The CDR3 DNA sequence: TGTTCCAACGGAAAACAGGGGAACTCCTACGAGCAGTACTTC. Translated: CSNGKQGNSYEQYF.

The gene calls are TRBV20-1 and TRBJ2-7, with 11 nucleotides matching TRBD2. Germline assignment: CDR1 DFQATT and CDR2 SNEGSKA (reference sequence). The CDR3 has 14 residues. The V gene end was trimmed by 4 bases and the J gene end by 3 bases; junction bases not matched to a gene: 5. CDR3 in DNA: TGCAGTGCTAACCGACTAGCGGGAATCTACGAGCAGTACTTC. It is translated as CSANRLAGIYEQYF.

This clonotype turned up a few times. V usage is TRBV10-3 and J usage is TRBJ1-5, with 7 nucleotides matching TRBD1. With V trimmed by 10 bases and J by 4 bases, 4 bases remained unmatched. The CDR3 contains 12 residues. Germline values: CDR1 ENHRY, CDR2 SYGVKD. CDR3: CATQGGNQPQHF. For the CDR3, the DNA is TGTGCCACCCAGGGGGGTAATCAGCCCCAGCATTTT.

J is TRBJ2-1 and V is TRBV19; D remains ambiguous. The CDR3 spans 13 residues. Trimming stripped 1 base from V and 7 bases from J, with 8 bases between. Germline CDR1 and CDR2: LNHDA and SQIVND (reference sequence). DNA of the CDR3: TGTGCCAGTAGTATAGGCATCCGGAATGAGCAGTTCTTC. Amino acids: CASSIGIRNEQFF.

In this sample, this clonotype turned up many times. CDR3 residues: CASSEVIAGAGEQFF. The CDR3, as DNA: TGTGCCAGCAGTGAAGTGATAGCGGGAGCTGGTGAGCAGTTCTTC. The V and J genes are TRBV2 and TRBJ2-1, with 9 bases identical to TRBD2. The CDR3 contains 15 residues. V lost 1 base to trimming and J lost 9 bases; unmatched junction nucleotides: 7. CDR1 and CDR2 from the germline V gene are SNHLY and FYNNEI.

The chain uses TRBV27 and TRBJ1-1, with D uncertain. V lost 5 bases and J lost 0, with 10 bases in between. This CDR3 has 14 residues. Germline V gene lookup returns CDR1 MNHEY and CDR2 SMNVEV (reference sequence). The CDR3 region is CASSNSLMNTEAFF. CDR3 DNA sequence: TGTGCCAGCAGTAACAGCCTGATGAACACTGAAGCTTTCTTT.